Listed below are T cell receptor beta chains from one sample, sequenced in a study of blood T cell repertoires in COVID-19. Using immunoSEQ multiplex PCR, the repertoire was profiled, and TCRdb retains in-frame clones only, with some absent. The sample lists roughly 86,000 clones, around 90% occurring once. The sample was peripheral blood. The receptors come from a man aged 40-49 years with acute or convalescent COVID-19. Each CDR3 is given without its conserved first and last residue. Fields, in order: J gene, V gene, CDR3 length, CDR3 protein.

>TRBJ1-3|TRBV7-8|14
ASSPRGQYSGNTIY
>TRBJ1-1|TRBV19|11
ASSDRFNTEAF
>TRBJ2-3|TRBV5-1|12
ASGGVTPTDTQY
>TRBJ2-3|TRBV27|14
ASSHNLAGGTDTQY
>TRBJ2-2|TRBV9|15
ASSVVGGGAGGGELF
>TRBJ2-6|TRBV24-1|12
ATSATVGANVLT
>TRBJ1-2|TRBV19|11
ASSIGTVDGYT
>TRBJ2-1|TRBV15|12
ATSRVRGAIEQF
>TRBJ2-7|TRBV13|13
ASSSREVLSYEQY
>TRBJ1-4|TRBV7-9|17
ASSKPTGSVRLTNEKLF
>TRBJ2-1|TRBV6-6|13
ASSYWGGGRGEQF
>TRBJ1-6|TRBV27|13
ASSLDRGNNSPLH
>TRBJ1-2|TRBV6-4|11
ASSDSRGGGYT
>TRBJ1-2|TRBV5-1|14
ASRPGTGGADYGYT
>TRBJ2-2|TRBV19|14
ASTRLAGGSTGELF
>TRBJ2-2|TRBV6-5|10
ASSYSEEQLF
>TRBJ1-5|TRBV5-1|12
ASSLGRDNQPQH
>TRBJ2-2|TRBV4-3|14
ASSQGSGLRTGELF
>TRBJ2-7|TRBV6-5|11
ASRVGLTYEQY
>TRBJ2-7|TRBV4-1|14
ASSTSPGQGAYEQY
>TRBJ1-5|TRBV12-3/TRBV12-4|10
ASRGGNQPQH
>TRBJ1-1|TRBV7-2|14
ASSLGPQGSGTEAF
>TRBJ2-3|TRBV5-8|11
ASSVAGGDTQY
>TRBJ1-5|TRBV5-8|14
ASRSGTGGFRGPQH
>TRBJ2-2|TRBV2|12
ASSFKGGTGELF
>TRBJ1-1|TRBV7-9|11
ASSVIGGVEAF
>TRBJ2-5|TRBV6-5|11
ASRRRTQETQY
>TRBJ2-5|TRBV5-4|14
ASSLGLAGSQETQY
>TRBJ1-2|TRBV7-2|16
ASSPQGTGALISYGYT
>TRBJ2-1|TRBV7-9|9
ASSLAEEQF
>TRBJ1-3|TRBV7-2|12
ASSLERSGNTIY
>TRBJ2-7|TRBV6-6|11
ASSQTASYEQY
>TRBJ1-4|TRBV19|10
ASSDRGEKLF
>TRBJ1-5|TRBV27|12
ASSPDRTNQPQH
>TRBJ1-1|TRBV6-5|13
ASSYISRVDTEAF
>TRBJ2-6|TRBV18|15
ASSSGTGVSGANVLT
>TRBJ1-1|TRBV27|11
ASSYPGGTEAF
>TRBJ2-7|TRBV15|12
ATSRDPGPYEQY
>TRBJ2-3|TRBV30|12
AWNTAGATDTQY
>TRBJ2-6|TRBV7-6|16
ASSLGSGALSGANVLT
>TRBJ2-1|TRBV6-1|15
ASSEGTGGLVYNEQF
>TRBJ2-1|TRBV25-1|11
ASTLGRYNEQF
>TRBJ1-2|TRBV6-5|13
ASSYYPTGDYGYT
>TRBJ1-1|TRBV11-2|13
ASSLGGSAGHEAF
>TRBJ2-5|TRBV6-2/TRBV6-3|11
ASSYGQAETQY
>TRBJ2-2|TRBV6-2/TRBV6-3|14
ASSGRTSGSPGELF
>TRBJ2-7|TRBV3-1/TRBV3-2|13
ASSLRGQGHYEQY
>TRBJ1-4|TRBV15|15
ATSRRASGKRNEKLF